These T cell receptor beta chains were read from a single sample in a study of T cells in Graves' hyperthyroidism and ophthalmopathy. TCRdb recomputed calls from the multiplex PCR reads with MiXCR, one row per CDR3 protein. This table holds about 640,000 distinct CDR3 sequences, around 20% found once. Input material: blood. These receptors all come from a man aged 25 to 45 with Graves' ophthalmopathy. CDR3s include the opening cysteine and the closing phenylalanine or tryptophan. The D gene is left open where the match is weak. Clone size, where shown, is once, few, many, or a class for clones that have expanded.

d_call j_call clone_size v_call cdr3_nt cdr3_aa
- TRBJ1-2 - TRBV20-1 TGCAGTGCTAGAGATAAGTTTGACTCCGGGGGCTACACCTTC CSARDKFDSGGYTF
- TRBJ1-1 many TRBV7-2 TGTGCCAGCAGCTTAGATAGGAGCTCCGGAGCTTTCTTT CASSLDRSSGAFF
- TRBJ2-3 - TRBV9 TGTGCCAGCAGCTTTTCCACAGGCACAGATACGCAGTATTTT CASSFSTGTDTQYF
TRBD2 TRBJ2-3 few TRBV28 TGTGCCAGCAGTTTTACTAGCGGGCACACAGATACGCAGTATTTT CASSFTSGHTDTQYF
- TRBJ1-1 many TRBV20-1 TGCAGTGCTAGAATACTCACTGAAGCTTTCTTT CSARILTEAFF
- TRBJ1-1 many TRBV3-1 TGTGCCAGCAGCCAAGACTGGGATGAAGCTTTCTTT CASSQDWDEAFF
TRBD1 TRBJ1-1 many TRBV28 TGTGCCAGCAGTTTGGTCGTCACAGGGGACACTGAAGCTTTCTTT CASSLVVTGDTEAFF
TRBD1 TRBJ1-1 - TRBV10-3 TGTGCCATCAGTGAGTCCCCGGGGACAGTCACTGAAGCTTTCTTT CAISESPGTVTEAFF
- TRBJ2-2 few TRBV6-2/TRBV6-3 TGTGCCAGCACTAGCACCGGGGAGCTGTTTTTT CASTSTGELFF
TRBD2 TRBJ2-3 few TRBV4-3 TGCGCCAGCAGCCTTAAGACGGCTAGCGGGGCTACAGATACGCAGTATTTT CASSLKTASGATDTQYF
- TRBJ2-1 many TRBV11-2 TGTGCCAGCAGCGGCACGAATGAGCAGTTCTTC CASSGTNEQFF
TRBD1 TRBJ2-4 few TRBV11-3 TGTGCCAGCAGCTTAGTTCCACAGGGGAACATTCAGTACTTC CASSLVPQGNIQYF
TRBD2 TRBJ2-3 once TRBV6-2/TRBV6-3 TGTGCCAGCAGTTACGGGGGGGGAACAGATACGCAGTATTTT CASSYGGGTDTQYF
- TRBJ2-5 many TRBV11-1 TGTGCCAGCAGCTTAATAACAACGGAGACCCAGTACTTC CASSLITTETQYF
TRBD1 TRBJ2-7 few TRBV2 TGTGCCAGCAGTGGGGACAGGGGGATGCCCTACGAGCAGTACTTC CASSGDRGMPYEQYF
TRBD1 TRBJ2-5 few TRBV29-1 TGCAGCGTTGCCCCACGCGATGGACAGGGACCAACGGAGACCCAGTACTTC CSVAPRDGQGPTETQYF
- TRBJ2-3 many TRBV5-6 TGTGCCAGCAGCCGGACTCAATTCACAGATACGCAGTATTTT CASSRTQFTDTQYF
- TRBJ1-1 few TRBV20-1 TGCAGTGCTAGACGACAGGAGGGGAACACTGAAGCTTTCTTT CSARRQEGNTEAFF
- TRBJ1-2 - TRBV28 TGTGCCAGCAGTTTAAGCTTATATGGCTACACCTTC CASSLSLYGYTF
- TRBJ1-1 many TRBV11-2 TGTGCCAGCAGGGCCTATAGACAGCCCATGAACACTGAAGCTTTCTTT CASRAYRQPMNTEAFF
TRBD2 TRBJ2-1 many TRBV12-3/TRBV12-4 TGTGCCAGCAGCCTGGGACTAGCGGGAGGGTATGAGCAGTTCTTC CASSLGLAGGYEQFF
- TRBJ2-3 few TRBV7-9 TGTGCCAGCAGCCCCCCCTGGGCCTCGGGAACAGATACGCAGTATTTT CASSPPWASGTDTQYF